These T cell receptor beta chains were read from a single sample in a study of regulatory T cells in long-lasting Graves disease. TCRdb used MiXCR to reprocess the multiplex PCR reads, holding one entry per CDR3 protein. The sample includes approximately 460,000 distinct CDR3 sequences, 15% to 20% of them seen just once. Separately, the same data were catalogued under a study of T cells in Graves' hyperthyroidism and ophthalmopathy.

Sequenced here: peripheral blood mononuclear cells (PBMCs), sampled at new diagnosis, from a patient treated with antithyroid drugs. These receptors were collected from a woman in her twenties or thirties with Graves disease. CDR3s include the opening cysteine and the closing phenylalanine or tryptophan. Fields, in order: CDR3 length, V gene, J gene, D gene, clone size, CDR3 protein, CDR3 DNA. D genes are given only for firm matches. Not all rows give a size; the values are once, few, many and, for expanded clones, a class.

>19|TRBV7-2|TRBJ1-2|NA|few
CASSLARGVYRDKRRGYTF
TGTGCCAGCAGCTTAGCGCGTGGCGTTTACAGGGACAAAAGAAGGGGCTACACCTTC
>11|TRBV27|TRBJ2-1|NA|few
CASRFSSLQFF
TGTGCCAGCAGATTTTCTAGCCTACAGTTCTTC
>17|TRBV5-1|TRBJ2-7|NA|NA
CASSLDRGADETYEQYF
TGCGCCAGCAGCTTGGACCGTGGGGCAGACGAAACCTACGAGCAGTACTTC
>12|TRBV28|TRBJ2-4|NA|many
CASSFLENIQYF
TGTGCCAGCAGTTTCCTAGAAAACATTCAGTACTTC
>16|TRBV7-9|TRBJ2-1|TRBD2|many
CASSLFGGVSYNEQFF
TGTGCCAGCAGCTTATTCGGGGGGGTCTCCTACAATGAGCAGTTCTTC
>13|TRBV2|TRBJ2-3|NA|many
CASWGQITDTQYF
TGTGCCAGCTGGGGTCAGATCACAGATACGCAGTATTTT
>15|TRBV7-8|TRBJ1-1|NA|many
CASSTNRGRNTEAFF
TGTGCCAGCAGCACCAATCGGGGGCGAAACACTGAAGCTTTCTTT
>16|TRBV30|TRBJ2-7|TRBD1|many
CAWSLRQGNGLYEQYF
TGTGCCTGGAGTTTACGACAGGGGAATGGCCTCTACGAGCAGTACTTC
>14|TRBV9|TRBJ1-2|NA|many
CASSVVSQGGGYTF
TGTGCCAGCAGCGTAGTGTCCCAGGGTGGAGGCTACACCTTC
>16|TRBV20-1|TRBJ1-5|NA|few
CSARDILIGVNQPQHF
TGCAGTGCTAGAGATATCCTTATAGGGGTAAATCAGCCCCAGCATTTT
>14|TRBV12-3/TRBV12-4|TRBJ2-1|NA|many
CASSPYGHRNEQFF
TGTGCCAGCAGTCCCTACGGACATCGCAATGAGCAGTTCTTC
>15|TRBV11-2|TRBJ2-3|TRBD2|many
CASSPLAESTDTQYF
TGTGCCAGCAGCCCACTAGCGGAGAGCACAGATACGCAGTATTTT
>16|TRBV6-5|TRBJ1-1|TRBD1|many
CASSYPGNRGNTEAFF
TGTGCCAGCAGTTACCCAGGTAACAGGGGGAACACTGAAGCTTTCTTT
>14|TRBV6-2/TRBV6-3|TRBJ1-5|TRBD1|once
CASRGQGIWQPQHF
TGTGCCAGCCGGGGACAGGGGATCTGGCAGCCCCAGCATTTT
>15|TRBV10-3|TRBJ2-5|NA|NA
CAISDPHLAQETQYF
TGTGCCATCAGTGATCCCCATCTAGCGCAAGAGACCCAGTACTTC
>13|TRBV18|TRBJ2-5|NA|many
CASSTQGGETQYF
TGTGCCAGCTCAACGCAGGGAGGAGAGACCCAGTACTTC
>15|TRBV19|TRBJ2-1|TRBD2|few
CAGSVLAGVHNEQFF
TGTGCCGGTAGTGTCCTAGCGGGAGTCCACAATGAGCAGTTCTTC
>16|TRBV2|TRBJ2-2|NA|many
CASRVGQPLVAGELFF
TGTGCCAGCAGAGTAGGACAGCCGCTGGTCGCCGGGGAGCTGTTTTTT
>15|TRBV6-5|TRBJ2-7|TRBD2|many
CASSLGLADRGEQYF
TGTGCCAGCAGTTTGGGACTAGCGGACCGTGGGGAGCAGTACTTC
>15|TRBV14|TRBJ2-1|TRBD2|many
CASSQAGGGYNEQFF
TGTGCCAGCAGCCAAGCGGGAGGAGGCTACAATGAGCAGTTCTTC
>14|TRBV4-1|TRBJ2-3|NA|NA
CASSLNRDSDTQYF
TGCGCCAGCAGCCTGAACAGGGACTCAGATACGCAGTATTTT
>15|TRBV11-2|TRBJ2-7|TRBD1|many
CASSLWDRSSYEQYF
TGTGCCAGCAGCTTATGGGACAGGAGCTCCTACGAGCAGTACTTC
>15|TRBV7-8|TRBJ2-5|TRBD2|many
CASSFGGEPQETQYF
TGTGCCAGCAGCTTCGGGGGGGAACCACAAGAGACCCAGTACTTC
>12|TRBV20-1|TRBJ1-1|NA|many
CSASGVDTEAFF
TGCAGTGCTTCAGGGGTCGACACTGAAGCTTTCTTT
>15|TRBV5-1|TRBJ1-1|TRBD1|NA
CASSVGQGRSTEAFF
TGCGCCAGCAGCGTGGGACAGGGGAGGTCAACTGAAGCTTTCTTT
>17|TRBV12-3/TRBV12-4|TRBJ2-2|TRBD1|many
CASSFASGQGNTGELFF
TGTGCCAGCAGTTTTGCCTCCGGACAGGGGAACACCGGGGAGCTGTTTTTT
>16|TRBV7-2|TRBJ2-1|TRBD1|few
CASSSLGDRTYNEQFF
TGTGCCAGCAGCTCCCTGGGGGACAGGACGTACAATGAGCAGTTCTTC
>15|TRBV27|TRBJ1-6|NA|few
CASSFRGPDSSPLHF
TGTGCCAGCAGTTTCCGTGGCCCCGACTCTTCACCCCTCCACTTT
>14|TRBV30|TRBJ2-2|TRBD1|many
CAWGIGGDTGELFF
TGTGCCTGGGGAATAGGGGGCGACACCGGGGAGCTGTTTTTT
>17|TRBV7-9|TRBJ2-2|NA|many
CASSRGKGWDDTGELFF
TGTGCCAGCAGCCGAGGGAAGGGCTGGGATGACACCGGGGAGCTGTTTTTT
>12|TRBV19|TRBJ2-2|NA|few
CASSIGPGELFF
TGTGCCAGTAGTATAGGTCCCGGGGAGCTGTTTTTT